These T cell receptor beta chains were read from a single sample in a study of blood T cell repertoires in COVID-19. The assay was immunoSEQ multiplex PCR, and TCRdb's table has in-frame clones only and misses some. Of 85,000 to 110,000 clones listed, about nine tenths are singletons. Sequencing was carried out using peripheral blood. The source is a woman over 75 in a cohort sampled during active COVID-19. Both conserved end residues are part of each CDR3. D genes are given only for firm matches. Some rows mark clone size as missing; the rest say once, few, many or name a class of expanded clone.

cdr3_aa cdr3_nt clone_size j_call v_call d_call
CSAQDYGYTF TGCAGTGCTCAGGACTATGGCTACACCTTC NA TRBJ1-2 TRBV20-1 NA
CASSLSETQYF TGTGCCAGCAGCTTATCGGAGACCCAGTACTTC NA TRBJ2-5 TRBV7-3 NA
CASSQEKSGGRDEAFF TGCGCCAGCAGCCAAGAAAAATCAGGGGGCAGGGATGAAGCTTTCTTT NA TRBJ1-1 TRBV4-1 TRBD1
CASSLEGAGYRINTQYF TGTGCCAGCAGCTTAGAGGGAGCGGGATATAGGATAAATACGCAGTATTTT NA TRBJ2-3 TRBV11-2 TRBD2
CASSTGATSYEQYF TGTGCCAGCTCAACAGGGGCTACCTCCTACGAGCAGTACTTC NA TRBJ2-7 TRBV18 TRBD1
CSVAGSNQPQHF TGCAGCGTTGCCGGTAGCAATCAGCCCCAGCATTTT NA TRBJ1-5 TRBV29-1 NA
CASSWGQGNTNEQFF TGTGCCAGCAGCTGGGGACAGGGGAATACAAATGAGCAGTTCTTC NA TRBJ2-1 TRBV7-2 TRBD1
CASSLVSSGSYNEQFF TGTGCCAGCAGCTTAGTTTCTAGCGGGAGCTACAATGAGCAGTTCTTC NA TRBJ2-1 TRBV11-2 TRBD2
CASRLETGGGKLFF TGTGCCAGCAGACTCGAAACGGGGGGCGGAAAACTGTTTTTT NA TRBJ1-4 TRBV27 NA
CASRLRGEQYF TGTGCCAGCAGACTCCGAGGCGAGCAGTACTTC NA TRBJ2-7 TRBV28 NA
CASSRQEADTQYF TGTGCCAGCTCTCGACAGGAAGCAGATACGCAGTATTTT once TRBJ2-3 TRBV18 NA
CASSGNQGLDYGYTF TGTGCCAGTAGCGGGAACCAGGGGCTGGACTATGGCTACACCTTC NA TRBJ1-2 TRBV19 NA
CASSPYPQGNTEAFF TGTGCCAGCAGTCCCTACCCCCAGGGAAACACTGAAGCTTTCTTT NA TRBJ1-1 TRBV6-6 NA
CTTSKDLVNNYGYTF TGTACCACCAGCAAGGATCTAGTTAATAACTATGGCTACACCTTC NA TRBJ1-2 TRBV15 NA
CASKSLPNSYEQYF TGTGCCAGCAAAAGTCTACCCAACTCCTACGAGCAGTACTTC NA TRBJ2-7 TRBV27 NA